This T cell receptor (beta chain) stems from a study of beta chain features in type 1 diabetes. The table lists this clone with many counts. Every bit of the isolated RNA underwent reverse transcription, so sequencing read expressed TCRB transcripts. Here immunoSEQ multiplex PCR was the method, and the copy in TCRdb shows in-frame clones only, minus some. The sample records roughly 230,000 clones, about 10% being singletons. The CDR3 covers 15 residues. V was trimmed by 4 bases and J by 6 bases, leaving 17 bases between them. Germline values: CDR1 SGHNT, CDR2 YYREEE (reference sequence). Sequenced material: naive CD4+ T cells from blood. This chain connects TRBV5-4 to TRBJ2-4; D is ambiguous. The TCR was taken from a young woman in good health. The CDR3 nucleotides read TGTGCCAGCAGCCTCACCACGGGTCGTGGAAACATTCAGTACTTC. Translating it yields CASSLTTGRGNIQYF.